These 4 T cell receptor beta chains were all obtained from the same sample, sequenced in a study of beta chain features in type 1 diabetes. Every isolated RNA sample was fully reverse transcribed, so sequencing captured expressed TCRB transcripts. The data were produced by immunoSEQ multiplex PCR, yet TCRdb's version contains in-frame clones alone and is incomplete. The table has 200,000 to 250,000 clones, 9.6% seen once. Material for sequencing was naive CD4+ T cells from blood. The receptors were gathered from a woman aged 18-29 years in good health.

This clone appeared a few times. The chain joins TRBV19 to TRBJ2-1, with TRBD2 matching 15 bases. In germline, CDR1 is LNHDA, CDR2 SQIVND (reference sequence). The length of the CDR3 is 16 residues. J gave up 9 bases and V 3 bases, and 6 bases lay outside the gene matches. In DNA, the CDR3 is TGTGCCAGTAGTATCCCGGGACTAGCGGGGGGACGTGAGCAGTTCTTC. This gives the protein CASSIPGLAGGREQFF.

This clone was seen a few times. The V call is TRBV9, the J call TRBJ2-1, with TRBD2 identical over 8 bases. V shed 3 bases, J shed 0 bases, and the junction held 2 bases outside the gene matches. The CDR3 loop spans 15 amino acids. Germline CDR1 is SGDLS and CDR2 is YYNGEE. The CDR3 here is CASSESGSSYNEQFF. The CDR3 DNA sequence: TGTGCCAGCAGCGAGAGCGGGAGCTCCTACAATGAGCAGTTCTTC. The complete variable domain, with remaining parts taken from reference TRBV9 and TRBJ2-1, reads DSGVTQTPKHLITATGQRVTLRCSPRSGDLSVYWYQQSLDQGLQFLIQYYNGEERAKGNILERFSAQQFPDLHSELNLSSLELGDSALYFCASSESGSSYNEQFFGPGTRLTVL.

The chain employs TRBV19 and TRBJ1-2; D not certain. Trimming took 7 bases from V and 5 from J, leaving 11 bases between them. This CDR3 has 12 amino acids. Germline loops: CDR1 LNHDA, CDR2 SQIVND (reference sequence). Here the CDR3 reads CASTEAVYGYTF. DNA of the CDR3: TGTGCCAGTACTGAGGCGGTTTATGGCTACACCTTC.

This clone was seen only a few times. This CDR3 reads CASSWNRAGTEAFF. For the CDR3, the DNA is TGCGCCAGCAGCTGGAACAGGGCTGGAACTGAAGCTTTCTTT. V usage is TRBV10-2 and J usage is TRBJ1-1; the D gene is possibly TRBD1 (6 bases). V shed 6 bases and J shed 5 bases, with 16 bases lying between them. CDR1 is WSHSY, CDR2 SAAADI, per germline. The CDR3 runs to 14 residues.